This is a list of T cell receptor beta chains from one sample in a study of blood T cell repertoires in COVID-19. Clones were sequenced by immunoSEQ multiplex PCR, and TCRdb holds only the in-frame ones, with some missing. This table holds roughly 41,000 clones, approximately 86% found once. Sequenced: peripheral blood. Receptors originate from a man aged 50 to 60 with active COVID-19. CDR3s include the opening cysteine and the closing phenylalanine or tryptophan. The D gene is left open where the match is weak. Some rows mark clone size as missing; the rest say once, few, many or name a class of expanded clone.

v_call: TRBV18
clone_size: once
j_call: TRBJ2-3
d_call: TRBD2
cdr3_nt: TGTGCCAGCTCACCTCGGACTAGCGGTAGCACAGATACGCAGTATTTT
cdr3_aa: CASSPRTSGSTDTQYF

v_call: TRBV10-1
clone_size: -
j_call: TRBJ1-1
d_call: -
cdr3_nt: TGCGCCAGCAGGCTACAGCAGAACACTGAAGCTTTCTTT
cdr3_aa: CASRLQQNTEAFF

v_call: TRBV6-6
clone_size: once
j_call: TRBJ1-3
d_call: -
cdr3_nt: TGTGCCAGCAGTCCACACAGAGGGGGATGGTGGAGAAACACCATATATTTT
cdr3_aa: CASSPHRGGWWRNTIYF

v_call: TRBV6-6
clone_size: few
j_call: TRBJ1-2
d_call: -
cdr3_nt: TGTGCCAGCAGCCCCGGAGGTGGCGGTTTCTATGGCTACACCTTC
cdr3_aa: CASSPGGGGFYGYTF

v_call: TRBV2
clone_size: -
j_call: TRBJ2-1
d_call: -
cdr3_nt: TGTGCCAGCAGTACAGGGATCGACAATGAGCAGTTCTTC
cdr3_aa: CASSTGIDNEQFF

v_call: TRBV19
clone_size: -
j_call: TRBJ2-2
d_call: -
cdr3_nt: TGTGCCAGTAGTATAGGACTTAACAGGGGAGGCACCGGGGAGCTGTTTTTT
cdr3_aa: CASSIGLNRGGTGELFF

v_call: TRBV11-2
clone_size: -
j_call: TRBJ2-5
d_call: TRBD1
cdr3_nt: TGTGCCAGCAGCCGAGGGGGCGGGCAAGAGACCCAGTACTTC
cdr3_aa: CASSRGGGQETQYF

v_call: TRBV24-1
clone_size: -
j_call: TRBJ2-2
d_call: TRBD2
cdr3_nt: TGTGCCACCAGTGACGTAGCGGGGGGGCCGAACACCGGGGAGCTGTTTTTT
cdr3_aa: CATSDVAGGPNTGELFF

v_call: TRBV9
clone_size: -
j_call: TRBJ1-3
d_call: -
cdr3_nt: TGTGCCAGCAGCGCCCTTGGGGGGTACGGAAACACCATATATTTT
cdr3_aa: CASSALGGYGNTIYF

v_call: TRBV5-1
clone_size: once
j_call: TRBJ2-7
d_call: -
cdr3_nt: TGCGCCAGCAGCTTGAGCGGGCCCCAGCACGAGCAGTACTTC
cdr3_aa: CASSLSGPQHEQYF

v_call: TRBV4-3
clone_size: -
j_call: TRBJ2-1
d_call: TRBD1
cdr3_nt: TGCGCCAGCAGCCAAGATGGTAGCGGACAGGGGGTTGGTGAGCAGTTCTTC
cdr3_aa: CASSQDGSGQGVGEQFF

v_call: TRBV2
clone_size: -
j_call: TRBJ2-3
d_call: TRBD2
cdr3_nt: TGTGCCAGCAGTGATACTAGCGGGGGGCCCGCAGATACGCAGTATTTT
cdr3_aa: CASSDTSGGPADTQYF

v_call: TRBV10-2
clone_size: -
j_call: TRBJ1-5
d_call: TRBD1
cdr3_nt: TGCGCCAGCAGAGAGAACAGGGGAGCTCAGCCCCAGCATTTT
cdr3_aa: CASRENRGAQPQHF

v_call: TRBV5-1
clone_size: -
j_call: TRBJ2-5
d_call: TRBD1
cdr3_nt: TGCGCCAGCAGCTTAAGAACACAGGGGAGTCAAGAGACCCAGTACTTC
cdr3_aa: CASSLRTQGSQETQYF

v_call: TRBV5-4
clone_size: -
j_call: TRBJ2-5
d_call: -
cdr3_nt: TGTGCCAGCAGCTTGGAGGGTGCGGGGGCGTACCAAGAGACCCAGTACTTC
cdr3_aa: CASSLEGAGAYQETQYF

v_call: TRBV9
clone_size: once
j_call: TRBJ2-1
d_call: -
cdr3_nt: TGTGCCAGCAGCGCCGGAGGGCAGCTTAATGAGCAGTTCTTC
cdr3_aa: CASSAGGQLNEQFF

v_call: TRBV5-8
clone_size: -
j_call: TRBJ1-2
d_call: TRBD1
cdr3_nt: TGTGCCAGCAGCTACGACAGGAAGGGGGCCTATGGCTACACCTTC
cdr3_aa: CASSYDRKGAYGYTF

v_call: TRBV29-1
clone_size: -
j_call: TRBJ2-4
d_call: TRBD1
cdr3_nt: TGCAGCGTTGAAGATTGGGGACAGGGGGAAACCAAAAACATTCAGTACTTC
cdr3_aa: CSVEDWGQGETKNIQYF

v_call: TRBV3-1/TRBV3-2
clone_size: few
j_call: TRBJ2-7
d_call: TRBD2
cdr3_nt: TGTGCCAGCAGACCGCTAGCGGGGGTTGACGACGAGCAGTACTTC
cdr3_aa: CASRPLAGVDDEQYF

v_call: TRBV5-1
clone_size: -
j_call: TRBJ1-2
d_call: -
cdr3_nt: TGCGCCAGCAGCTTGGGGCAAATCTATGGCTACACCTTC
cdr3_aa: CASSLGQIYGYTF

v_call: TRBV6-5
clone_size: -
j_call: TRBJ2-5
d_call: -
cdr3_nt: TGTGCCAGCAGTTACCTAGGATACCAAGAGACCCAGTACTTC
cdr3_aa: CASSYLGYQETQYF

v_call: TRBV10-1
clone_size: -
j_call: TRBJ2-7
d_call: TRBD1
cdr3_nt: TGCGCCAGCAGTGGACGTAGGGGGCGTATAAGCGAGCAGTACTTC
cdr3_aa: CASSGRRGRISEQYF

v_call: TRBV5-5
clone_size: -
j_call: TRBJ1-1
d_call: TRBD1
cdr3_nt: TGTGCCAGCAGCATCTGGCAGGGGGGCACTGAAGCTTTCTTT
cdr3_aa: CASSIWQGGTEAFF

v_call: TRBV6-5
clone_size: -
j_call: TRBJ2-3
d_call: -
cdr3_nt: TGTGCCAGCAGTTACGGGCCTAGCACAGATACGCAGTATTTT
cdr3_aa: CASSYGPSTDTQYF

v_call: TRBV4-1
clone_size: -
j_call: TRBJ1-1
d_call: TRBD1
cdr3_nt: TGCGCCAGCAGCCAATTCGAGGGGGCGGCGAACACTGAAGCTTTCTTT
cdr3_aa: CASSQFEGAANTEAFF

v_call: TRBV5-8
clone_size: -
j_call: TRBJ1-6
d_call: -
cdr3_nt: TGTGCCAGCAGCCCGGGACACAATAATTCACCCCTCCACTTT
cdr3_aa: CASSPGHNNSPLHF

v_call: TRBV5-4
clone_size: -
j_call: TRBJ2-5
d_call: -
cdr3_nt: TGTGCCAGCAGCTTGGCGTACCAAGAGACCCAGTACTTC
cdr3_aa: CASSLAYQETQYF

v_call: TRBV5-1
clone_size: few
j_call: TRBJ2-2
d_call: TRBD2
cdr3_nt: TGCGCCAGCAGCTCGGGCGGGGGGGCGAGCACCGGGGAGCTGTTTTTT
cdr3_aa: CASSSGGGASTGELFF

v_call: TRBV6-6
clone_size: -
j_call: TRBJ2-1
d_call: -
cdr3_nt: TGTGCCAGCAGCCCCCCCTCCTCCTACAATGAGCAGTTCTTC
cdr3_aa: CASSPPSSYNEQFF

v_call: TRBV2
clone_size: -
j_call: TRBJ2-7
d_call: TRBD2
cdr3_nt: TGTGCCAGCAGTGGGACTAGCGGGGGGGCCGCTTACTACGAGCAGTACTTC
cdr3_aa: CASSGTSGGAAYYEQYF

v_call: TRBV9
clone_size: -
j_call: TRBJ2-7
d_call: TRBD1
cdr3_nt: TGTGCCAGCAGCTCGACAGGGGACTCCTACGAGCAGTACTTC
cdr3_aa: CASSSTGDSYEQYF

v_call: TRBV29-1
clone_size: -
j_call: TRBJ2-3
d_call: TRBD2
cdr3_nt: TGCAGCGTCAGAGCGGGGGGGCCTGGTGATACGCAGTATTTT
cdr3_aa: CSVRAGGPGDTQYF

v_call: TRBV9
clone_size: -
j_call: TRBJ2-7
d_call: TRBD1
cdr3_nt: TGTGCCAGCAGCGCTGGGACAGGAGGCGAGCAGTACTTC
cdr3_aa: CASSAGTGGEQYF

v_call: TRBV24-1
clone_size: -
j_call: TRBJ2-2
d_call: TRBD2
cdr3_nt: TGTGCCACCAGTGATTTGGCCTCGGCGGGGGAAAAGAGCGGGGAGCTGTTTTTT
cdr3_aa: CATSDLASAGEKSGELFF

v_call: TRBV10-3
clone_size: -
j_call: TRBJ1-2
d_call: TRBD1
cdr3_nt: TGTGCCATCAGTCAGGGGGCGCTTTCTTCTGGCTACACCTTC
cdr3_aa: CAISQGALSSGYTF

v_call: TRBV7-7
clone_size: once
j_call: TRBJ2-1
d_call: TRBD2
cdr3_nt: TGTGCCAGCAGCCCCCATGGCCTAGCGGAGTACAATGAGCAGTTCTTC
cdr3_aa: CASSPHGLAEYNEQFF

v_call: TRBV12-3/TRBV12-4
clone_size: -
j_call: TRBJ1-6
d_call: -
cdr3_nt: TGTGCCAGCTCAACATCCCCCAGGTCACCCCTCCACTTT
cdr3_aa: CASSTSPRSPLHF

v_call: TRBV5-1
clone_size: -
j_call: TRBJ2-1
d_call: TRBD2
cdr3_nt: TGCGCCAGCAGCTTGGCGGGGGCGGGGGGGTACAATGAGCAGTTCTTC
cdr3_aa: CASSLAGAGGYNEQFF

v_call: TRBV10-3
clone_size: -
j_call: TRBJ1-4
d_call: TRBD1
cdr3_nt: TGTGCCATCAAGGGACAGCGATATGAAAAACTGTTTTTT
cdr3_aa: CAIKGQRYEKLFF

v_call: TRBV19
clone_size: -
j_call: TRBJ1-1
d_call: -
cdr3_nt: TGTGCCAGTAGTCCCGGTCACCTTGAAGCTTTCTTT
cdr3_aa: CASSPGHLEAFF

v_call: TRBV10-1
clone_size: -
j_call: TRBJ1-1
d_call: -
cdr3_nt: TGCGCCAGCAGCGGGTCGGATAACACTGAAGCTTTCTTT
cdr3_aa: CASSGSDNTEAFF

v_call: TRBV7-6
clone_size: -
j_call: TRBJ2-1
d_call: TRBD1
cdr3_nt: TGTGCCAGCAGCTTAGCACAGGGGGCTAGAAATGAGCAGTTCTTC
cdr3_aa: CASSLAQGARNEQFF

v_call: TRBV18
clone_size: -
j_call: TRBJ1-2
d_call: -
cdr3_nt: TGTGCCAGCTCACCACCGCCTTGGAAGGACCTGGGGGGGGGCTACACCTTC
cdr3_aa: CASSPPPWKDLGGGYTF

v_call: TRBV19
clone_size: -
j_call: TRBJ1-5
d_call: TRBD1
cdr3_nt: TGTGCCAGTAGTTTCTCGGACAGGGCTTCTAGCAATCAGCCCCAGCATTTT
cdr3_aa: CASSFSDRASSNQPQHF

v_call: TRBV24-1
clone_size: once
j_call: TRBJ1-5
d_call: -
cdr3_nt: TGTGCCACCAGGAAGTTAGAGGGACAGCCCCAGCATTTT
cdr3_aa: CATRKLEGQPQHF